A selection of T cell receptor beta chains follows, all from one sample in a study of identical twins. TCRdb fed the 5' RACE reads into MiXCR, producing one record per CDR3 protein. The table includes approximately 890,000 distinct CDR3 sequences, roughly an eighth detected once. The same sample was also studied in work on yellow fever vaccine responses in identical twins.

Material: PBMCs. The receptor set was obtained from a woman between 18 and 30 years old in good health. CDR3s include the opening cysteine and the closing phenylalanine or tryptophan. The D gene is left open where the match is weak. Expanded clones are given a class, and other clones once, few, many or no size at all.

TRBV3-1	TRBJ2-1	few	-	CASSQGLRLFGRAAGKKYNEQFF	TGTGCCAGCAGCCAAGGGCTTCGACTGTTTGGGCGGGCTGCGGGAAAGAAATACAATGAGCAGTTCTTC
TRBV7-8	TRBJ1-5	few	-	CASSSLQGQPQHF	TGTGCCAGCAGCTCCCTACAGGGCCAGCCCCAGCATTTT
TRBV18	TRBJ2-7	-	TRBD1	CASSPRAGGAYEQYF	TGTGCCAGCTCACCGAGGGCAGGGGGAGCCTACGAGCAGTACTTC
TRBV28	TRBJ1-2	few	-	CASSLRGLRYTF	TGTGCCAGCAGTTTAAGAGGCCTTCGGTACACCTTC
TRBV11-2	TRBJ2-1	few	TRBD2	CASSSPVPGLAGGMIGEQFF	TGTGCCAGCAGCTCTCCAGTACCGGGACTAGCGGGGGGGATGATTGGTGAGCAGTTCTTC
TRBV7-9	TRBJ2-3	-	-	CASSLELFVSTDTQYF	TGTGCCAGCAGCTTAGAGCTGTTCGTCAGCACAGATACGCAGTATTTT
TRBV20-1	TRBJ1-2	-	TRBD1	CSAGGQTNYGYTF	TGCAGTGCTGGGGGACAGACTAACTATGGCTACACCTTC
TRBV5-1	TRBJ2-1	-	-	CASSFFARDEQFF	TGCGCCAGCAGCTTCTTTGCCCGGGACGAGCAGTTCTTC
TRBV27	TRBJ2-7	-	-	CASRETGEAIYEQYF	TGTGCCAGCAGAGAAACGGGGGAGGCGATCTACGAGCAGTACTTC
TRBV5-4	TRBJ1-2	once	TRBD1	CASSLLGQRRHYGYTF	TGTGCCAGCAGCTTGCTGGGACAGCGACGCCACTATGGCTACACCTTC
TRBV5-1	TRBJ2-1	many	-	CASSPNQNYNEQFF	TGCGCCAGCAGCCCAAATCAGAACTACAATGAGCAGTTCTTC
TRBV11-3	TRBJ2-1	-	TRBD2	CASSLLAGALEQFF	TGTGCCAGCAGCTTGCTAGCGGGAGCGTTGGAGCAGTTCTTC
TRBV12-3/TRBV12-4	TRBJ2-5	few	-	CASSFVKYSDQETQYF	TGTGCCAGCAGTTTCGTCAAATACTCGGACCAAGAGACCCAGTACTTC
TRBV15	TRBJ2-4	-	-	CATSKRDPSSIQYF	TGTGCCACCAGCAAGAGGGATCCTAGTAGCATTCAGTACTTC
TRBV7-8	TRBJ2-1	few	TRBD2	CASSLTRLAGVNEQFF	TGTGCCAGCAGCTTAACCCGACTAGCGGGAGTCAATGAGCAGTTCTTC
TRBV12-3/TRBV12-4	TRBJ1-1	-	-	CASSSLPVENTEAFF	TGTGCCAGCAGTTCTCTACCGGTGGAGAACACTGAAGCTTTCTTT
TRBV5-1	TRBJ2-5	-	-	CASSFRSGSQNQETQYF	TGCGCCAGCAGCTTTCGATCGGGGTCCCAAAACCAAGAGACCCAGTACTTC
TRBV6-5	TRBJ1-5	many	-	CASSYSDGGNQPQHF	TGTGCCAGCAGTTACTCGGATGGGGGGAATCAGCCCCAGCATTTT
TRBV5-1	TRBJ2-5	-	-	CASSSAAWETQYF	TGCGCCAGCAGCTCAGCGGCGTGGGAGACCCAGTACTTC
TRBV5-1	TRBJ2-3	few	-	CASSTDDLADTQYF	TGCGCCAGCAGCACGGACGATTTGGCAGATACGCAGTATTTT
TRBV11-2	TRBJ2-5	-	-	CASSLTLWGETQYF	TGTGCCAGCAGCTTAACCTTATGGGGGGAGACCCAGTACTTC
TRBV4-1	TRBJ1-5	few	-	CASSPGPYRDQPQHF	TGCGCCAGCAGCCCAGGACCGTATCGAGATCAGCCCCAGCATTTT
TRBV5-1	TRBJ2-2	-	-	CASSLERQNTGELFF	TGCGCCAGCAGCTTGGAAAGGCAAAACACCGGGGAGCTGTTTTTT
TRBV10-2	TRBJ2-2	few	-	CASSEPTDSTGELFF	TGCGCCAGCAGTGAGCCGACGGATTCGACCGGGGAGCTGTTTTTT
TRBV11-1	TRBJ1-3	-	-	CASSFIAYVGNSGNTIYF	TGTGCCAGCAGCTTTATTGCCTACGTCGGGAACTCTGGAAACACCATATATTTT
TRBV20-1	TRBJ2-6	few	-	CSALLNSGANVLTF	TGCAGTGCTTTACTCAACTCTGGGGCCAACGTCCTGACTTTC
TRBV3-1	TRBJ1-2	-	-	CASSQGTAGGYGYTF	TGTGCCAGCAGCCAAGGGACAGCGGGGGGCTATGGCTACACCTTC
TRBV11-1	TRBJ2-2	-	-	CASRDADSNGELFF	TGTGCCAGCAGAGACGCAGATTCCAACGGGGAGCTGTTTTTT
TRBV2	TRBJ2-3	few	-	CASSEVGPRTDTQYF	TGTGCCAGCAGTGAAGTTGGGCCACGCACAGATACGCAGTATTTT
TRBV12-3/TRBV12-4	TRBJ1-1	few	-	CASTSVGLGTEAFF	TGTGCCAGCACTTCTGTGGGATTGGGCACTGAAGCTTTCTTT
TRBV24-1	TRBJ2-1	many	-	CATSDTGTPQNEQFF	TGTGCCACCAGTGATACCGGGACACCACAGAATGAGCAGTTCTTC
TRBV6-1	TRBJ1-2	-	-	CASSDRDGSRRGYTF	TGTGCCAGCAGTGACCGTGACGGAAGTCGGCGTGGCTACACCTTC
TRBV10-3	TRBJ1-5	few	-	CAIKPDSNQPQHF	TGTGCCATCAAACCAGATAGCAATCAGCCCCAGCATTTT
TRBV7-9	TRBJ2-6	few	-	CASSEGRNSGANVLTF	TGTGCCAGCAGCGAAGGACGGAACTCTGGGGCCAACGTCCTGACTTTC
TRBV6-2/TRBV6-3	TRBJ1-6	-	-	CASRRQYNSPLHF	TGTGCCAGCAGGCGACAGTATAATTCACCCCTCCACTTT
TRBV15	TRBJ2-7	few	-	CATSRDLQTYEQYF	TGTGCCACCAGCAGAGATCTACAGACATACGAGCAGTACTTC
TRBV4-2	TRBJ2-3	few	TRBD2	CASSQDRVAGGSTDTQYF	TGTGCCAGCAGCCAAGATCGGGTAGCGGGGGGTAGCACAGATACGCAGTATTTT
TRBV20-1	TRBJ2-1	few	-	CSARGEQGHYNEQFF	TGCAGTGCTAGAGGAGAACAGGGACACTACAATGAGCAGTTCTTC
TRBV7-9	TRBJ2-3	many	-	CAIRIIGLALGTDTQYF	TGTGCCATCAGGATAATTGGGCTAGCGTTGGGGACAGATACGCAGTATTTT
TRBV5-1	TRBJ1-2	-	-	CASSLVVQDYGYTF	TGCGCCAGCAGCTTGGTTGTCCAGGACTATGGCTACACCTTC
TRBV12-3/TRBV12-4	TRBJ1-2	few	-	CASTEQPGGYGYTF	TGTGCCAGCACCGAACAGCCCGGGGGGTATGGCTACACCTTC
TRBV6-1	TRBJ2-1	few	-	CASRDGIASSYNEQFF	TGTGCCAGCAGGGACGGGATCGCTAGCTCCTACAATGAGCAGTTCTTC
TRBV7-9	TRBJ2-3	many	-	CASSLAVVGTQYF	TGTGCCAGCAGCTTAGCGGTGGTTGGTACGCAGTATTTT
TRBV12-3/TRBV12-4	TRBJ1-5	-	-	CASSRDGRTQHF	TGTGCCAGCAGTCGCGACGGGAGAACCCAGCATTTT
TRBV3-1	TRBJ2-1	few	-	CASTHKGGRGNEQFF	TGTGCCAGCACCCACAAGGGGGGCCGTGGGAATGAGCAGTTCTTC
TRBV11-3	TRBJ2-1	-	TRBD2	CASSLSIMGLADNEQFF	TGTGCCAGCAGCTTAAGCATTATGGGACTAGCGGACAATGAGCAGTTCTTC
TRBV7-9	TRBJ2-3	few	-	CASSFGQQNTDTQYF	TGTGCCAGCAGCTTCGGACAGCAAAACACAGATACGCAGTATTTT
TRBV7-9	TRBJ2-3	few	TRBD1	CASSHLTGKTDTQYF	TGTGCCAGCAGCCACCTGACAGGGAAAACAGATACGCAGTATTTT
TRBV11-3	TRBJ2-7	few	TRBD2	CASSPTLAGGSYEQYF	TGTGCCAGCAGCCCCACACTAGCGGGAGGCTCCTACGAGCAGTACTTC
TRBV10-1	TRBJ2-3	-	-	CATGTDRGTQYF	TGCGCCACAGGGACGGACCGGGGTACGCAGTATTTT
TRBV20-1	TRBJ2-3	few	TRBD2	CSVDSRGGTDTQYF	TGCAGTGTAGATTCGCGGGGGGGCACAGATACGCAGTATTTT
TRBV5-1	TRBJ1-1	-	-	CASSLGGYHMNTEAFF	TGCGCCAGCAGCTTGGGGGGTTATCACATGAACACTGAAGCTTTCTTT
TRBV4-1	TRBJ2-5	-	TRBD2	CASSQTSGGTQETQYF	TGCGCCAGCAGCCAGACTAGCGGGGGGACCCAAGAGACCCAGTACTTC
TRBV5-1	TRBJ2-2	-	-	CASSLAERTAHTGELFF	TGCGCCAGCAGCTTAGCCGAACGGACGGCCCACACCGGGGAGCTGTTTTTT
TRBV27	TRBJ2-3	few	TRBD2	CASSLPPRQGRGLATRPSTDTQYF	TGTGCCAGCAGTTTACCCCCGCGACAGGGGAGGGGACTAGCGACACGTCCTAGCACAGATACGCAGTATTTT
TRBV5-6	TRBJ2-5	-	TRBD2	CASSLSSSGSQETQYF	TGTGCCAGCAGCTTGTCGTCTAGCGGGTCTCAAGAGACCCAGTACTTC
TRBV2	TRBJ2-3	-	-	CASSDSGADTQYF	TGTGCCAGCAGTGATTCGGGGGCAGATACGCAGTATTTT
TRBV4-1	TRBJ2-7	-	TRBD2	CASSQAGTRYDEQYF	TGCGCCAGCAGCCAAGCCGGGACTAGGTACGACGAGCAGTACTTC
TRBV5-1	TRBJ2-1	few	-	CASRGGAEYNEQFF	TGCGCCAGCAGGGGGGGGGCAGAATACAATGAGCAGTTCTTC